Sequencing of this T cell receptor beta chain was carried out in a study of human T cells and chemical hapten exposure. Overall study context: The variation in per-sample TCR yields arose mainly from small differences in pooled library volumes.

In its sample, this clonotype was seen a few times. What it binds is not known. V shed 3 bases and J shed 0 bases, with 20 bases lying between them. Germline CDR1 is LNHDA and CDR2 is SQIVND (reference sequence). The CDR3 contains 18 residues. Overall study findings and caveats: There was no change with DPC sensitization in TCRs above 1 in 1000 frequency.

During construction of the library, unique molecular identifiers were attached to individual cDNA molecules for quantitative, reproducible TCR counting. One entry per CDR3 protein results from TCRdb running MiXCR on the 5' RACE reads. The sample holds approximately 150,000 distinct CDR3 sequences, 4.1% seen once. Blood, whole and unfractionated, served as the source for total RNA extraction. The chain combines TRBV19 with TRBJ1-1; no firm D call. This sequence was found in a female donor in good health. The CDR3 region has the DNA TGTGCCAGTAGTATTAAGCAGCCCATGTCGCCCATGAACACTGAAGCTTTCTTT. Its translation is CASSIKQPMSPMNTEAFF.